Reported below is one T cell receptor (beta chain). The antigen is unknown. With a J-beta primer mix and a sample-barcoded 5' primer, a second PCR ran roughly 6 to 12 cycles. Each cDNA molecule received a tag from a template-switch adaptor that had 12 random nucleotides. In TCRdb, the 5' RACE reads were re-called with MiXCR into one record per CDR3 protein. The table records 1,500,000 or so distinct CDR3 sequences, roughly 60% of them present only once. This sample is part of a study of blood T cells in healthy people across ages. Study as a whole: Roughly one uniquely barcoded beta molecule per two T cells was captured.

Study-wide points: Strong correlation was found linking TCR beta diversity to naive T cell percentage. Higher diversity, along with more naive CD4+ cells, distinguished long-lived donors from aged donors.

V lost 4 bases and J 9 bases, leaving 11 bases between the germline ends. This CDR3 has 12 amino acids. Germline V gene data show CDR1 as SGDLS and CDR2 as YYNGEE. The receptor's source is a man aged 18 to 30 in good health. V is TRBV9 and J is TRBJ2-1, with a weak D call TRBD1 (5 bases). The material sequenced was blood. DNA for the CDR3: TGTGCCAGCAGCCCACAGGAAATTGAGCAGTTCTTC. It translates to CASSPQEIEQFF.